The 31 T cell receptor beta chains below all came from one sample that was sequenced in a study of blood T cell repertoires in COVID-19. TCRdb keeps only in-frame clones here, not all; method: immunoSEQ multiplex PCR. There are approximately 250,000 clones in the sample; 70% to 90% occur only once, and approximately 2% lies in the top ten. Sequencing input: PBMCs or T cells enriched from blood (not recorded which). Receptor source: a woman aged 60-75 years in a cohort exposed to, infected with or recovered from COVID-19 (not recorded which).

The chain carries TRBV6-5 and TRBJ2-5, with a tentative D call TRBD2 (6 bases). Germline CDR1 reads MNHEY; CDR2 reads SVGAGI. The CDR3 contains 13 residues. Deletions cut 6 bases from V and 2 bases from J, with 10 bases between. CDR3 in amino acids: CASRDGRQETQYF. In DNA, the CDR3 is TGTGCCAGCAGAGACGGGAGACAAGAGACCCAGTACTTC.

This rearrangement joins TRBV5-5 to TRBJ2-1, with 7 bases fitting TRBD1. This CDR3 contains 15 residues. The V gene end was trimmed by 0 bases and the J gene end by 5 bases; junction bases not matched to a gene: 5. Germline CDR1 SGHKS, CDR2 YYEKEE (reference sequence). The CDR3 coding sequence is TGTGCCAGCAGCTTGGACAGGGGATCCGACAATGAGCAGTTCTTC. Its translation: CASSLDRGSDNEQFF.

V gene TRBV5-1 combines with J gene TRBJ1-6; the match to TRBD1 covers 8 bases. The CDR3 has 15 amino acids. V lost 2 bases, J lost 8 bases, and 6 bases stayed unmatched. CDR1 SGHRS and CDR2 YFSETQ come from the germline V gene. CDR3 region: CASSLGTGGYSPLHF. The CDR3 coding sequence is TGCGCCAGCAGCTTAGGCACAGGGGGTTATTCACCCCTCCACTTT.

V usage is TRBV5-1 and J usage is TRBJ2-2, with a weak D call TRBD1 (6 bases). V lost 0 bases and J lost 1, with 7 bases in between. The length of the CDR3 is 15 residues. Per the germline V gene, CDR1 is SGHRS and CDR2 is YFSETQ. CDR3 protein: CASSLVQGNTGELFF. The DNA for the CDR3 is TGCGCCAGCAGCTTGGTACAGGGGAACACCGGGGAGCTGTTTTTT.

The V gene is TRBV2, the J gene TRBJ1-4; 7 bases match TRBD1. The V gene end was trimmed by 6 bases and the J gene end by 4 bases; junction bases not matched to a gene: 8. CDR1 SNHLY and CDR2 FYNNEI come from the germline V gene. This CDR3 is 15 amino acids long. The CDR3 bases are TGTGCCAGCAGAGGACAGGCTACCATTAATGAAAAACTGTTTTTT. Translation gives CASRGQATINEKLFF. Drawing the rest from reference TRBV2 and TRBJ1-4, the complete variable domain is EPEVTQTPSHQVTQMGQEVILRCVPISNHLYFYWYRQILGQKVEFLVSFYNNEISEKSEIFDDQFSVERPDGSNFTLKIRSTKLEDSAMYFCASRGQATINEKLFFGSGTQLSVL.

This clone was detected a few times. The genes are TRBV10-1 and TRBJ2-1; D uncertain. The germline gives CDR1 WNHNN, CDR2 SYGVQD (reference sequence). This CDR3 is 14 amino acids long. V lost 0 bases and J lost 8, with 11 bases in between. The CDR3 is CASSESTVPYEQFF. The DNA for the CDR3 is TGCGCCAGCAGTGAGTCAACGGTCCCCTATGAGCAGTTCTTC.

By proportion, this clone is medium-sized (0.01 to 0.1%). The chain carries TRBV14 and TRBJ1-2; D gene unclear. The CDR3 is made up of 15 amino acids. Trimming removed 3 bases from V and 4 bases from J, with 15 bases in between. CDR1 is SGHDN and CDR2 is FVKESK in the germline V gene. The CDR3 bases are TGTGCCAGCAGCCAGAGAGAGCCGACGGGCTATGGCTACACCTTC. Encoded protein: CASSQREPTGYGYTF.

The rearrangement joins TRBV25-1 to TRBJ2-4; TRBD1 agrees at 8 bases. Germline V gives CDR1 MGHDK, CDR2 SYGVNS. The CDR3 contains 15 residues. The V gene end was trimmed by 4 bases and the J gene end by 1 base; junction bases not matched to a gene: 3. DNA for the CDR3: TGTGCCAGCAGTGCCCGGGACAGGGCCAAAAACATTCAGTACTTC. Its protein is CASSARDRAKNIQYF.

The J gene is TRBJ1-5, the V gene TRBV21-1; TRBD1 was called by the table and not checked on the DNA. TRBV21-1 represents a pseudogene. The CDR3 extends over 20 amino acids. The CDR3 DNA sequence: TGTGCCAGCAGCAAAGCGCTAGGGGTGGACGGGACAGGGGGCAATCAGCCCCAGCATTTT. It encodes CASSKALGVDGTGGNQPQHF.

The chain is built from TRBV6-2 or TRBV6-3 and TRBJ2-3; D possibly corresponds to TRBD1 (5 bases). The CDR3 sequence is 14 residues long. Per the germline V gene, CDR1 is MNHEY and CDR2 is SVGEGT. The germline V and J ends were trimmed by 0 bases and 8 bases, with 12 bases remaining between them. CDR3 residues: CASSYSTVGFTQYF. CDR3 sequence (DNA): TGTGCCAGCAGTTACTCGACAGTCGGTTTTACGCAGTATTTT.

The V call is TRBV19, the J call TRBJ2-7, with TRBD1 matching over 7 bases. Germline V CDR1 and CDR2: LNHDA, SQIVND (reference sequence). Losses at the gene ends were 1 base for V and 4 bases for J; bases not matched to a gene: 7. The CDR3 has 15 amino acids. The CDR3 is CASSIALQGTYEQYF. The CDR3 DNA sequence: TGTGCCAGTAGTATAGCGTTACAGGGGACGTACGAGCAGTACTTC.

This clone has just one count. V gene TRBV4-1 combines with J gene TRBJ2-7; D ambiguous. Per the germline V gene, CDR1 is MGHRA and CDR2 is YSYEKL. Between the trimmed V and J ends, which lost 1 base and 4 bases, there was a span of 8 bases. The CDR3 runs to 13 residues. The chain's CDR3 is CASSQAPQYEQYF. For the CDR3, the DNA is TGCGCCAGCAGCCAAGCCCCCCAATACGAGCAGTACTTC.

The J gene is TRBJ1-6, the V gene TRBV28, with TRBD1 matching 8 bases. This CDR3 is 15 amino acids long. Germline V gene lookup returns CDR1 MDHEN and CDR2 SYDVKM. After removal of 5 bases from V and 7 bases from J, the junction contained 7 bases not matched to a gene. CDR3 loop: CASSPHRGGNSPLHF. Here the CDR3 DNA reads TGTGCCAGCAGTCCCCACAGGGGGGGGAATTCACCCCTCCACTTT.

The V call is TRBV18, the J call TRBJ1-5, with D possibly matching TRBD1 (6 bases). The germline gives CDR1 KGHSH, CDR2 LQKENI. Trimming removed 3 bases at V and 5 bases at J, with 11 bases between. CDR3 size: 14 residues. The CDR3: CASSPGGQDQPQHF. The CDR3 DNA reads TGTGCCAGCTCACCGGGGGGGCAGGATCAGCCCCAGCATTTT.

The CDR3 protein is CASSQVRAGQQFF. CDR3 DNA sequence: TGTGCCAGCAGCCAAGTCCGAGCGGGGCAGCAGTTCTTC. The chain has TRBV3-1 (or the pseudogene TRBV3-2) and TRBJ2-1; 7 positions agree with TRBD2. The CDR3 contains 13 residues. V gave up 1 base and J gave up 11 bases; unmatched junction bases: 5. From germline, CDR1 is LGHDT and CDR2 YNNKEL (reference sequence).

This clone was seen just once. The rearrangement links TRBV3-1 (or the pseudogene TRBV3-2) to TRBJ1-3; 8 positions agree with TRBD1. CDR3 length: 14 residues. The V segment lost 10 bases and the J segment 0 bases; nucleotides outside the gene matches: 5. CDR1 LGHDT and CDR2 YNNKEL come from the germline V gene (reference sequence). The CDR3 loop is CATTDRGSGNTIYF. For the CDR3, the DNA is TGTGCCACTACAGACAGGGGCTCTGGAAACACCATATATTTT.

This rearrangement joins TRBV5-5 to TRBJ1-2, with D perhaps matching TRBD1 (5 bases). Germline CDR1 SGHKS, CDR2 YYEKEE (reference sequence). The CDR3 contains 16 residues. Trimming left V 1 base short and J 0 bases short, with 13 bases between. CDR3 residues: CASSLLRTGANYGYTF. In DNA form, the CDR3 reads TGTGCCAGCAGCTTGTTAAGAACAGGAGCTAACTATGGCTACACCTTC. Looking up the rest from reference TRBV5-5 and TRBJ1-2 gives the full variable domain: DAGVTQSPTHLIKTRGQQVTLRCSPISGHKSVSWYQQVLGQGPQFIFQYYEKEERGRGNFPDRFSARQFPNYSSELNVNALLLGDSALYLCASSLLRTGANYGYTFGSGTRLTVV.

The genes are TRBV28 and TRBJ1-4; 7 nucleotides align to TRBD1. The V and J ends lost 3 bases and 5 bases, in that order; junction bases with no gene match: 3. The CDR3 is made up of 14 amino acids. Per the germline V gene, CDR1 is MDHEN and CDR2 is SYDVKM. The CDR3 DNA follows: TGTGCCAGCAGTTTTCAGGGGGAGAATGAAAAACTGTTTTTT. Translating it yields CASSFQGENEKLFF.

The CDR3 DNA is TGTGCCAGCAAGGGGTCGGGCACAGATACGCAGTATTTT. Translated, it gives CASKGSGTDTQYF. V is TRBV25-1 and J is TRBJ2-3, with D possibly TRBD1 on 5 matching bases. The CDR3 extends over 13 amino acids. Trimming took off 7 bases at V and 1 base at J, with 9 bases between the two ends. Germline loops: CDR1 MGHDK, CDR2 SYGVNS.

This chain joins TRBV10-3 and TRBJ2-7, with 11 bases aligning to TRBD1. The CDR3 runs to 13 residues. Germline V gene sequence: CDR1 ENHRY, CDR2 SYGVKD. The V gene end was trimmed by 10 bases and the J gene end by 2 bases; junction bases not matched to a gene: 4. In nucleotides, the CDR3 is TGTGCCACTTCGGGACAGGGGGCCTACGAGCAGTACTTC. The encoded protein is CATSGQGAYEQYF.

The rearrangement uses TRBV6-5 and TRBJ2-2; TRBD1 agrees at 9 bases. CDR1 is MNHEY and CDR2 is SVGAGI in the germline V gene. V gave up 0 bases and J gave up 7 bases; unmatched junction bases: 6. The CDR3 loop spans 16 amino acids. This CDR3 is CASSYSRDRAVGELFF. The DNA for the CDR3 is TGTGCCAGCAGTTACTCGAGGGACAGGGCGGTCGGGGAGCTGTTTTTT.

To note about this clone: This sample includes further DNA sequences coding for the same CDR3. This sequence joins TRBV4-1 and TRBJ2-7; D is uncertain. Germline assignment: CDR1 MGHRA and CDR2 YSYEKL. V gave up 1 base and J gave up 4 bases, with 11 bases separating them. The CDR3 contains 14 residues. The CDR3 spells CASSQGAGTYEQYF. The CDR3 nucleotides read TGCGCCAGCAGCCAAGGGGCAGGTACTTACGAGCAGTACTTC.

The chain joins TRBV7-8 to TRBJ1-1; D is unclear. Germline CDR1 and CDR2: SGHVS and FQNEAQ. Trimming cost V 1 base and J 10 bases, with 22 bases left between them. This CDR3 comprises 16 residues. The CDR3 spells CASSLETGITGLGAFF. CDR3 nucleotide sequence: TGTGCCAGCAGCTTAGAAACCGGGATTACTGGATTAGGAGCTTTCTTT.

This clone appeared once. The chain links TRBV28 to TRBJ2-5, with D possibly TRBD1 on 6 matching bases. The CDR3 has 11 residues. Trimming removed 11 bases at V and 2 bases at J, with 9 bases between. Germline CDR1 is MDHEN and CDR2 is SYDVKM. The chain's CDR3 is CAWGRQETQYF. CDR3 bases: TGTGCCTGGGGGCGACAAGAGACCCAGTACTTC.

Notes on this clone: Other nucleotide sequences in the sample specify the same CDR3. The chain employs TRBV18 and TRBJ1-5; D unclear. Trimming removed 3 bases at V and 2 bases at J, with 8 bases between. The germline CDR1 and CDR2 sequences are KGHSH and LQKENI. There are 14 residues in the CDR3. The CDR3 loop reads CASSPRARNQPQHF. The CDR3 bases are TGTGCCAGCTCACCGAGGGCTCGCAATCAGCCCCAGCATTTT.

The CDR3 is CASSFWGREETQYF. The CDR3 nucleotides are TGTGCCAGCAGCTTTTGGGGCAGGGAAGAGACCCAGTACTTC. The rearrangement links TRBV28 to TRBJ2-5; maybe TRBD1 (5 bases). The CDR3 totals 14 residues. Trimming left V 6 bases short and J 3 bases short, with 14 bases between. Looked up from germline, CDR1 is MDHEN and CDR2 is SYDVKM.

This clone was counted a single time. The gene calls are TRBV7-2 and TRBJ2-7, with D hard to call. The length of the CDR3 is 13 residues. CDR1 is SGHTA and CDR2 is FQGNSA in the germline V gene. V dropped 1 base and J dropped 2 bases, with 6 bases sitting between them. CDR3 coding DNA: TGTGCCAGCAGCTTAGGGTCTACCTACGAGCAGTACTTC. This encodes CASSLGSTYEQYF.

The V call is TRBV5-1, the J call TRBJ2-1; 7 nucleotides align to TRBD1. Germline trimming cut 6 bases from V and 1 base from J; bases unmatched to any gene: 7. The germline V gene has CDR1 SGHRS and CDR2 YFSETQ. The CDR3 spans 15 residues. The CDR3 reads CASTTGTESYNEQFF. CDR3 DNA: TGCGCCAGCACCACCGGGACAGAATCCTACAATGAGCAGTTCTTC.

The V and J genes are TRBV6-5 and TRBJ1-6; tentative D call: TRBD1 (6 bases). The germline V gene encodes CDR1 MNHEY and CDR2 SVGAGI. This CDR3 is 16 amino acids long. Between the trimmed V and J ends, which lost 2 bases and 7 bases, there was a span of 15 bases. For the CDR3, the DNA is TGTGCCAGCAGTTACGCGACGACAGGACCAAATTCACCCCTCCACTTT. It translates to CASSYATTGPNSPLHF.

The CDR3 nucleotides are TGTGCCACCAGCCCACTAGCGGGAGGAGATACGCAGTATTTT. Protein sequence: CATSPLAGGDTQYF. The chain is built from TRBV24-1 and TRBJ2-3; 12 bases line up with TRBD2. The CDR3 has 14 amino acids. Trimming took 7 bases from V and 5 from J; bases not matched to a gene: 3. Per germline, CDR1 KGHDR and CDR2 SFDVKD.

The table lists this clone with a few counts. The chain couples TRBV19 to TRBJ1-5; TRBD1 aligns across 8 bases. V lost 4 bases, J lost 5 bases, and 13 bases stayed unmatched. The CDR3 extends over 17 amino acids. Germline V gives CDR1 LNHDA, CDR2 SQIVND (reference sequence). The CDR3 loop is CASSNPLTTGGYQPQHF. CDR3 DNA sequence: TGTGCCAGTAGTAACCCATTAACTACAGGGGGTTATCAGCCCCAGCATTTT. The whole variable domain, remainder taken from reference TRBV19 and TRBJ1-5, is DGGITQSPKYLFRKEGQNVTLSCEQNLNHDAMYWYRQDPGQGLRLIYYSQIVNDFQKGDIAEGYSVSREKKESFPLTVTSAQKNPTAFYLCASSNPLTTGGYQPQHFGDGTRLSIL.